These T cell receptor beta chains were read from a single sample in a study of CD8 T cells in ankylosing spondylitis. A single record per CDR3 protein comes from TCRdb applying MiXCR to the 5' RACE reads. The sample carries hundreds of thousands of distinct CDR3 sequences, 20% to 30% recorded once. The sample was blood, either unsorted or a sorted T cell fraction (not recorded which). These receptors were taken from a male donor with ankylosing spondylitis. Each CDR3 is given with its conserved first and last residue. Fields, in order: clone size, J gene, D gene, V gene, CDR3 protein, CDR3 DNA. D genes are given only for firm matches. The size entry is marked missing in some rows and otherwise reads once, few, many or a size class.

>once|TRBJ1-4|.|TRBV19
CASSIATFRSEKLFF
TGTGCCAGTAGTATAGCGACGTTCAGGAGTGAAAAACTGTTTTTT
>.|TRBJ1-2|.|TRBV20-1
CSARALRMDRIPNYGYTF
TGCAGTGCTAGAGCTCTTAGGATGGACCGTATACCTAACTATGGCTACACCTTC
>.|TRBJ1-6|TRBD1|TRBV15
CATSREDRANSPLHF
TGTGCCACCAGCAGAGAGGACAGGGCTAATTCACCCCTCCACTTT
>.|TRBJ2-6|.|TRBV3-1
CASSREGSSGANVLTF
TGTGCCAGCAGCCGTGAGGGTTCAAGTGGGGCCAACGTCCTGACTTTC
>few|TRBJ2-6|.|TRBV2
CASSRLANSGANVLTF
TGTGCCAGCAGCCGCCTTGCAAACTCTGGGGCCAACGTCCTGACTTTC
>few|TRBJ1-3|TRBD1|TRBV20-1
CSAPGTGGNTIYF
TGCAGTGCTCCCGGGACAGGAGGAAACACCATATATTTT
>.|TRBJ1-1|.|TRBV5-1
CASSPGLDTEAFF
TGCGCCAGCAGCCCGGGGTTGGACACTGAAGCTTTCTTT
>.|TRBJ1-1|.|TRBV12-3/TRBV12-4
CASSLNMDEAFF
TGTGCCAGCAGTTTAAATATGGACGAAGCTTTCTTT
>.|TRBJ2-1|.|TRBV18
CASSPSGTNSYNEQFF
TGTGCCAGCTCACCCTCAGGGACGAACTCCTACAATGAGCAGTTCTTC
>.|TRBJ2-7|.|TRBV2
CASGRVAYEQYF
TGTGCCAGCGGGCGGGTCGCCTACGAGCAGTACTTC
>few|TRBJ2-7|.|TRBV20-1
CSASSVLTRYEQYF
TGCAGTGCTAGTTCTGTACTGACTCGCTACGAGCAGTACTTC
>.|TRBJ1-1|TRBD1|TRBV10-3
CAISPGQMNTEAFF
TGTGCCATCAGCCCGGGACAGATGAACACTGAAGCTTTCTTT
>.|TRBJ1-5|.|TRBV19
CASSIRTDSNQPQHF
TGTGCCAGTAGTATAAGGACAGATAGCAATCAGCCCCAGCATTTT
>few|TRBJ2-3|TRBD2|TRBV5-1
CASSVGLAGDTDTQYF
TGCGCCAGCAGCGTGGGACTAGCGGGGGACACAGATACGCAGTATTTT
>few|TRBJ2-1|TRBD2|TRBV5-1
CASSLIPGLADNEQFF
TGCGCCAGCAGCCTAATCCCGGGACTAGCGGACAATGAGCAGTTCTTC
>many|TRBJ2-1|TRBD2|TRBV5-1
CASSTGLAANNEQFF
TGCGCCAGCAGCACGGGACTAGCGGCTAACAATGAGCAGTTCTTC
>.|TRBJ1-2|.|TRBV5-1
CASSATPQENYGYTF
TGCGCCAGCAGCGCGACCCCACAGGAGAACTATGGCTACACCTTC
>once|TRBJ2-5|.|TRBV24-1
CATSDRDLQETQYF
TGTGCCACCAGTGATAGGGACTTGCAAGAGACCCAGTACTTC
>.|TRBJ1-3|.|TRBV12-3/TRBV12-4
CASSPNYSGNTIYF
TGTGCCAGCAGCCCCAATTACTCTGGAAACACCATATATTTT
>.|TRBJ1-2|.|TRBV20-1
CSATGETRYTF
TGCAGTGCTACAGGGGAAACACGCTACACCTTC
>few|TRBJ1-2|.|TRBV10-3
CAISDKLTNYGYTF
TGTGCCATCAGTGACAAACTGACAAACTATGGCTACACCTTC
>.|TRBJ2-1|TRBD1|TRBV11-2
CASSSIRQGKDGEQFF
TGTGCCAGCAGCTCCATAAGACAGGGAAAAGATGGTGAGCAGTTCTTC
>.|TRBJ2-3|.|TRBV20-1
CSAPWATDTQYF
TGCAGTGCTCCTTGGGCCACAGATACGCAGTATTTT
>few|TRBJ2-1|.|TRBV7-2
CASSLTRSDNEQFF
TGTGCCAGCAGCTTAACTAGGTCGGACAATGAGCAGTTCTTC
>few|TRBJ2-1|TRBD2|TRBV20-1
CSANGLAGTNEQFF
TGCAGTGCAAACGGACTAGCGGGGACCAATGAGCAGTTCTTC
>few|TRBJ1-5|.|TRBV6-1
CASSDRFRNGNQPQHF
TGTGCCAGCAGTGACCGGTTTCGGAACGGCAATCAGCCCCAGCATTTT
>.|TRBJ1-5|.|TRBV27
CASSSRWAVEQPQHF
TGTGCCAGCAGTTCCAGGTGGGCAGTGGAACAGCCCCAGCATTTT
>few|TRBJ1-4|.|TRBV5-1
CASSLNSRTNEKLFF
TGCGCCAGCAGCTTAAACTCCCGAACTAATGAAAAACTGTTTTTT
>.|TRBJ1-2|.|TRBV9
CASSVEPGAFNYGYTF
TGTGCCAGCAGCGTAGAACCGGGGGCTTTTAACTATGGCTACACCTTC
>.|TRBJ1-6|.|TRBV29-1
CSARTDNNSPLHF
TGCAGCGCCAGGACAGATAATAATTCACCCCTCCACTTT
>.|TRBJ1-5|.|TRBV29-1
CSVGDGSGQPQHF
TGCAGCGTGGGGGACGGTTCAGGCCAGCCCCAGCATTTT
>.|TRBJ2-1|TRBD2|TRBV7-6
CASSRTGTSNEQFF
TGTGCCAGCAGCCGTACCGGGACTAGCAATGAGCAGTTCTTC
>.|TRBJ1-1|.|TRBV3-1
CASSPNGVAEAFF
TGTGCCAGCAGCCCCAACGGGGTTGCTGAAGCTTTCTTT
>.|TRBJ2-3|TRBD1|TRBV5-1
CASAPDRSSTDTQYF
TGCGCCAGCGCCCCGGACAGGTCGAGCACAGATACGCAGTATTTT
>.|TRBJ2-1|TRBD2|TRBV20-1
CSAKVPAGGLEQFF
TGCAGTGCTAAAGTCCCAGCGGGAGGTTTAGAGCAGTTCTTC
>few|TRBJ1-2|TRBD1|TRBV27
CASTITGTGLGGYTF
TGTGCCAGCACCATTACCGGGACAGGGCTGGGTGGCTACACCTTC
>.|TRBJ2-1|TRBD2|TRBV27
CASSLELADYNEQFF
TGTGCCAGCAGTTTAGAGCTAGCGGATTACAATGAGCAGTTCTTC
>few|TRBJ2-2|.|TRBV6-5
CASSYGSVDTGELFF
TGTGCCAGCAGTTACGGGAGTGTTGACACCGGGGAGCTGTTTTTT
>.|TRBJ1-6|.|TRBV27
CASSRTGGTSSPLHF
TGTGCCAGCAGTCGGACTGGGGGCACCAGTTCACCCCTCCACTTT
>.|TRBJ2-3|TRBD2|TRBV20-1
CSARDLAVVDTQYF
TGCAGTGCCCGCGACCTAGCGGTGGTAGATACGCAGTATTTT
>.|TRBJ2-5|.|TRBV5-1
CASSFVRGQAQETQYF
TGCGCCAGCAGCTTCGTACGGGGGCAAGCCCAAGAGACCCAGTACTTC
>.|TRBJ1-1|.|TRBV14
CASSQDQRRKGNTEAFF
TGTGCCAGCAGCCAAGATCAGAGGCGAAAGGGGAACACTGAAGCTTTCTTT
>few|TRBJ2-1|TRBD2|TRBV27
CASSLKEGGSSYNEQFF
TGTGCCAGCAGTTTAAAAGAGGGCGGGAGCTCCTACAATGAGCAGTTCTTC
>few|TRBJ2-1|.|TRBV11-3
CASSLDGAGHGLRGQFF
TGTGCCAGCAGCTTAGATGGAGCGGGACACGGATTACGTGGGCAGTTCTTC
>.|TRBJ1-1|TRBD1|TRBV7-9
CASSLPRTGNTEAFF
TGTGCCAGCAGCCTCCCCAGGACAGGGAACACTGAAGCTTTCTTT
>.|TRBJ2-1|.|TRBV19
CASSKLQLNEQFF
TGTGCCAGTAGTAAGCTCCAGTTGAATGAGCAGTTCTTC